The 27 T cell receptor beta chains below were found in one sample sequenced in a study of T-cell memory formation after mild COVID-19. MiXCR, applied by TCRdb to the 5' RACE reads, yields one record per CDR3 protein. The sample includes about 88,000 distinct CDR3 sequences, nearly 25% of them seen just once. Sequences were obtained from PBMCs or a T cell subset sorted from them (not recorded which). The receptors were gathered from a man younger than 30 who had mild COVID-19 (a few samples of this study predate the infection). Cell type and time point are not known.

The chain carries TRBV9 and TRBJ2-1; the D is unclear. Germline CDR1 reads SGDLS; CDR2 reads YYNGEE. There are 15 residues in the CDR3. V was clipped by 4 bases and J by 3 bases, with 14 bases between them. CDR3 loop: CASSQDPGHYNEQFF. The CDR3 DNA reads TGTGCCAGCAGCCAGGACCCGGGCCACTACAATGAGCAGTTCTTC.

The chain employs TRBV5-6 and TRBJ2-5; 10 positions agree with TRBD2. The CDR3 is made up of 19 amino acids. CDR1 and CDR2 from the germline V gene are SGHDT and YYEEEE. The J segment lost 5 bases and the V segment lost 1 base, leaving 17 bases of the junction unmatched. The CDR3 region is CASSLITPLAGRLGETQYF. The CDR3, as DNA: TGTGCCAGCAGCTTGATAACCCCACTAGCGGGGCGGCTGGGGGAGACCCAGTACTTC.

This clonotype was observed many times. The J gene is TRBJ2-7, the V gene TRBV7-9; 11 nucleotides agree with TRBD2. The CDR3 totals 14 residues. Germline assignment: CDR1 SEHNR and CDR2 FQNEAQ (reference sequence). The V segment lost 5 bases and the J segment 4 bases; nucleotides outside the gene matches: 4. CDR3 residues: CASSPGTSGYEQYF. CDR3 in DNA: TGTGCCAGCAGCCCTGGGACTAGCGGTTACGAGCAGTACTTC.

Only a few counts were recorded for this clonotype. CDR3 sequence (DNA): TGTGCCATATCCGGGACAGAATACAATGAGCAGTTCTTC. Its translation is CAISGTEYNEQFF. The chain joins TRBV6-2 or TRBV6-3 to TRBJ2-1, with TRBD1 matching 7 bases. CDR3 length: 13 amino acids. Germline values: CDR1 MNHEY, CDR2 SVGEGT. Unmatched junction bases numbered 7, after V lost 10 bases and J lost 4 bases.

The DNA for the CDR3 is TGTGCCAGCAGCTTTGTAAGGGAGACCCAGTACTTC. It yields the protein CASSFVRETQYF. V usage is TRBV7-9 and J usage is TRBJ2-5, with D unclear. The CDR3 sequence is 12 residues long. Germline assignment: CDR1 SEHNR and CDR2 FQNEAQ (reference sequence). V lost 3 bases to trimming and J lost 5 bases, with 7 bases between them. The entire variable domain, with the rest obtained from reference TRBV7-9 and TRBJ2-5, is as follows: DTGVSQNPRHKITKRGQNVTFRCDPISEHNRLYWYRQTLGQGPEFLTYFQNEAQLEKSRLLSDRFSAERPKGSFSTLEIQRTEQGDSAMYLCASSFVRETQYFGPGTRLLVL.

The V call is TRBV5-1, the J call TRBJ1-4, with 8 bases that match TRBD1. Germline-derived CDR1 and CDR2 are SGHRS and YFSETQ. The trim removed 8 bases at V and 4 bases at J, leaving 10 bases unmatched. The CDR3 consists of 15 residues. This CDR3 is CASCTGQGFNEKLFF. CDR3 in DNA: TGCGCCAGTTGCACCGGACAGGGCTTTAATGAAAAACTGTTTTTT.

This clonotype was detected only a few times. The V and J genes are TRBV12-3 or TRBV12-4 and TRBJ1-1; D not certain. The length of the CDR3 is 13 residues. Trimming removed 3 bases at V and 7 bases at J, with 12 bases between. Here the CDR3 DNA reads TGTGCCAGCAGTTTCCCCAACTTGCGTGAAGCTTTCTTT. Translation gives CASSFPNLREAFF.

V and J are TRBV7-3 and TRBJ1-5; D gene unclear. The CDR3 is 16 amino acids. Trimming took 5 bases from V and 0 from J, leaving 14 bases between them. The germline V gene encodes CDR1 SGHTA and CDR2 FQGTGA. The CDR3 nucleotides read TGTGCCAGCAGCCTCGGCGGGGATCATAGCAATCAGCCCCAGCATTTT. As protein: CASSLGGDHSNQPQHF.

The V call is TRBV4-3, the J call TRBJ2-5, with 16 bases identical to TRBD2. Germline V lookup: CDR1 LGHNA, CDR2 YSLEER. The CDR3 runs 20 residues. J lost 5 bases, V lost 0 bases, and 12 bases had no gene match. The CDR3 DNA is TGCGCCAGCAGCCAAGAATCTGCCGGGACTAGCGGGGGGGCTTACGAGACCCAGTACTTC. It translates to CASSQESAGTSGGAYETQYF.

The sample holds a few counts of this clonotype. This rearrangement joins TRBV7-9 to TRBJ1-5, with D unresolved. Trimming pared 3 bases from V and 7 bases from J, leaving 7 bases between. The length of the CDR3 is 12 residues. Per germline, CDR1 SEHNR and CDR2 FQNEAQ (reference sequence). The CDR3 loop is CASSLVGQPQHF. The CDR3 DNA sequence: TGTGCCAGCAGCTTGGTTGGCCAGCCCCAGCATTTT.

This clonotype was found many times. The chain employs TRBV13 and TRBJ2-3, with a weak D call TRBD1 (6 bases). CDR1 and CDR2 from the germline V gene are PRHDT and FYEKMQ (reference sequence). The germline V and J ends were trimmed by 4 bases and 1 base, with 15 bases remaining between them. CDR3 size: 16 residues. CDR3 coding DNA: TGTGCCAGCAGCTCCCAAGGACAGCTGGGCACAGATACGCAGTATTTT. Its translation: CASSSQGQLGTDTQYF. Together with reference TRBV13 and TRBJ2-3, the CDR3 gives the full variable domain: AAGVIQSPRHLIKEKRETATLKCYPIPRHDTVYWYQQGPGQDPQFLISFYEKMQSDKGSIPDRFSAQQFSDYHSELNMSSLELGDSALYFCASSSQGQLGTDTQYFGPGTRLTVL.

The sample holds a few counts of this clonotype. V usage is TRBV5-1 and J usage is TRBJ1-1, with 9 bases matching TRBD1. This CDR3 spans 18 amino acids. V was pared by 0 bases and J by 1 base, with 10 bases of the junction left unmatched. Germline CDR1 SGHRS, CDR2 YFSETQ. As DNA, the CDR3 is TGCGCCAGCAGCTTGGGGGACAGGGTGGCCTCTGGGAACACTGAAGCTTTCTTT. Protein sequence: CASSLGDRVASGNTEAFF.

This sequence joins TRBV6-6 and TRBJ2-1; 12 nucleotides agree with TRBD2. The CDR3 runs 16 residues. V dropped 0 bases and J dropped 6; count of bases not matched to a gene: 3. Per germline, CDR1 MNHNY and CDR2 SVGAGI (reference sequence). The CDR3 nucleotides read TGTGCCAGCAGTTACTCGACTAGCGGGGGCCTCAATGAGCAGTTCTTC. It yields the protein CASSYSTSGGLNEQFF.

In its sample, this clonotype was seen a few times. The chain carries TRBV12-3 or TRBV12-4 and TRBJ1-1; D is possibly TRBD1 (5 bases). The length of the CDR3 is 14 residues. The ends were cut back, 6 bases at V and 0 bases at J, with 11 bases in the middle. The CDR3 spells CASSQGTVNTEAFF. CDR3 DNA sequence: TGTGCCAGCAGCCAGGGAACAGTGAACACTGAAGCTTTCTTT.

V and J are TRBV14 and TRBJ1-1, with D tentatively TRBD1 (6 bases). The CDR3 extends over 14 amino acids. CDR1 is SGHDN and CDR2 is FVKESK in the germline V gene. Trimming shortened V by 4 bases and J by 0 bases, and 9 bases separated the two germline ends. CDR3 residues: CASSPTGMNTEAFF. The DNA of the CDR3 is TGTGCCAGCAGCCCAACAGGGATGAACACTGAAGCTTTCTTT.

The chain uses TRBV11-2 and TRBJ2-5; 7 bases fit TRBD1. V lost 5 bases to trimming and J lost 4 bases; unmatched junction nucleotides: 16. The CDR3 covers 17 residues. Per the germline V gene, CDR1 is SGHAT and CDR2 is FQNNGV. CDR3 residues: CASSPGPSLGGGETQYF. CDR3 coding DNA: TGTGCCAGCAGCCCTGGCCCGTCATTAGGGGGCGGAGAGACCCAGTACTTC.

This clonotype was counted only a few times. V and J are TRBV4-1 and TRBJ2-7; D gene unclear. The CDR3 contains 16 residues. Germline values: CDR1 MGHRA, CDR2 YSYEKL. V was pared by 3 bases and J by 5 bases, with 20 bases between. CDR3 nucleotide sequence: TGCGCCAGCAGCCACGTCCTGGGCCTCCCAAGCCACGAGCAGTACGTC. Protein product: CASSHVLGLPSHEQYV.

The V and J genes are TRBV5-1 and TRBJ2-7; possible D gene TRBD1, 5 bases. The CDR3 has 14 residues. Germline V gives CDR1 SGHRS, CDR2 YFSETQ. Trimming took off 3 bases at V and 1 base at J, with 11 bases between the two ends. CDR3 nucleotide sequence: TGCGCCAGCAGCTCCGGCCAGGGTTCCTACGAGCAGTACGTC. Residues: CASSSGQGSYEQYV.

This clonotype was counted many times. V usage is TRBV7-7 and J usage is TRBJ2-2; D is tentatively TRBD1 or TRBD2 (6 bases each). Germline loops: CDR1 SSHAT, CDR2 FNYEAQ (reference sequence). This CDR3 has 13 residues. The CDR3 DNA follows: TGTGCTAGCGCCCCGGGGGCCACCGGGGAGCTGTTTTTT. This gives the protein CASAPGATGELFF.

The chain uses TRBV6-2 or TRBV6-3 and TRBJ2-1; TRBD2 aligns across 8 bases. Per germline, CDR1 MNHEY and CDR2 SVGEGT. This CDR3 has 15 amino acids. V lost 2 bases to trimming and J lost 4 bases; unmatched junction nucleotides: 4. CDR3 protein: CASSYDSGAYNEQFF. Here the CDR3 DNA reads TGTGCCAGCAGTTACGATAGCGGGGCATACAATGAGCAGTTCTTC.

The rearrangement joins TRBV12-3 or TRBV12-4 to TRBJ2-3; no clear D. V lost 7 bases and J 4 bases, leaving 9 bases between the germline ends. This CDR3 region has 12 residues. The CDR3 sequence is CASISGPDTQYF. The CDR3 DNA reads as TGTGCCAGCATCTCCGGTCCAGATACGCAGTATTTT.

This chain links TRBV7-2 with TRBJ2-5; 9 nucleotides align to TRBD1. With 6 bases clipped from V and 3 bases from J, the junction kept 5 bases outside the gene matches. This CDR3 comprises 14 residues. CDR1 and CDR2 from the germline V gene are SGHTA and FQGNSA. In nucleotides, the CDR3 is TGTGCCAGCAGGCGCCGGGACAGGGAAGAGACCCAGTACTTC. Translated: CASRRRDREETQYF.

The rearrangement joins TRBV9 to TRBJ1-4, with D unresolved. The CDR3 consists of 15 residues. The germline V gene has CDR1 SGDLS and CDR2 YYNGEE. Trimming left V 0 bases short and J 3 bases short, with 9 bases between. The CDR3 DNA is TGTGCCAGCAGCGTAGGGGTAATGGCTAATGAAAAACTGTTTTTT. Translating gives CASSVGVMANEKLFF. Drawing the rest from reference TRBV9 and TRBJ1-4, the complete variable domain is DSGVTQTPKHLITATGQRVTLRCSPRSGDLSVYWYQQSLDQGLQFLIQYYNGEERAKGNILERFSAQQFPDLHSELNLSSLELGDSALYFCASSVGVMANEKLFFGSGTQLSVL.

V is TRBV29-1 and J is TRBJ2-7; D unresolved. The V gene lost 0 bases and the J gene lost 1 base, with 4 bases spanning the gap. The CDR3 sequence is 12 residues long. Germline V lookup: CDR1 SQVTM, CDR2 ANQGSEA. The CDR3 spells CSVEDESYEQYV. The CDR3 region has the DNA TGCAGCGTTGAAGATGAGTCCTACGAGCAGTACGTC.

In its sample, this clonotype was seen a few times. The chain employs TRBV6-2 or TRBV6-3 and TRBJ1-1, with D possibly TRBD1 on 5 matching bases. Germline lookup yields CDR1 MNHEY and CDR2 SVGEGT. This CDR3 contains 13 residues. Trimming left V 7 bases short and J 4 bases short, with 13 bases between. CDR3: CASIRGVSTEAFF. The CDR3 bases are TGTGCCAGCATTCGGGGGGTGAGCACTGAAGCTTTCTTT.

CDR3 nucleotides: TGTGCCAGCAGCTCAGGGGTCGGCGAGCAGTACTTC. Encoded protein: CASSSGVGEQYF. The V gene is TRBV6-5, the J gene TRBJ2-7; possible D gene TRBD1, 6 bases. The CDR3 consists of 12 residues. Germline V gene data show CDR1 as MNHEY and CDR2 as SVGAGI. Trimming shortened V by 6 bases and J by 6 bases, and 12 bases separated the two germline ends.

This chain links TRBV12-3 or TRBV12-4 with TRBJ2-1; a possible D gene is TRBD1 (6 bases). The V end lost 5 bases, the J end lost 7 bases, and 9 bases lay between the germline ends. The length of the CDR3 is 12 residues. The CDR3 here is CASSNTGNEQFF. CDR3 sequence (DNA): TGTGCCAGCAGTAACACAGGGAATGAGCAGTTCTTC.